Each of the 8 T cell receptor beta chains below was sequenced from the same sample in a study of control samples from healthy donors and cancer patients. Measured with immunoSEQ multiplex PCR; TCRdb has only the in-frame clones, and not every one. The sample carries approximately 120,000 clones, about 89% recorded once. The material sequenced was blood. These receptors all stem from a woman in her forties or fifties in good health.

V usage is TRBV29-1 and J usage is TRBJ2-3; 8 nucleotides line up with TRBD2. This CDR3 has 16 residues. The V segment lost 7 bases and the J segment 5 bases; nucleotides outside the gene matches: 17. Per germline, CDR1 SQVTM and CDR2 ANQGSEA. CDR3 DNA sequence: TGCAGCGCATCGGGAGGGGCCGGTTTTAGTATAGATACGCAGTATTTT. It codes for CSASGGAGFSIDTQYF.

The chain uses TRBV11-2 and TRBJ1-1; no clear D. This CDR3 has 15 amino acids. In germline, CDR1 is SGHAT, CDR2 FQNNGV. With 1 base removed from V and 3 bases from J, the gap between germline ends came to 12 bases. In nucleotides, the CDR3 is TGTGCCAGCAGCTTAGTGTTGGGGTTCGACACTGAAGCTTTCTTT. Translation: CASSLVLGFDTEAFF.

The chain uses TRBV5-1 and TRBJ1-6; 7 nucleotides match TRBD1. Unmatched junction bases numbered 15, after V lost 6 bases and J lost 6 bases. The CDR3 has 17 amino acids. Germline V gene data show CDR1 as SGHRS and CDR2 as YFSETQ. The DNA of the CDR3 is TGCGCCAGCACCCCCGGACCCGACAGGGAAGGTAATTCACCCCTCCACTTT. Protein product: CASTPGPDREGNSPLHF.

The chain is built from TRBV12-3 or TRBV12-4 and TRBJ2-7; the D is unclear. The CDR3 has 11 residues. Trimming removed 7 bases at V and 4 bases at J, with 8 bases between. This CDR3 is CASTRGYEQYF. The CDR3 DNA reads TGTGCCAGCACCCGTGGTTACGAGCAGTACTTC.

The genes are TRBV4-3 and TRBJ2-1; possible D gene TRBD2, 5 bases. Germline V lookup: CDR1 LGHNA, CDR2 YSLEER. V gave up 1 base and J gave up 0 bases, with 16 bases separating them. This CDR3 has 18 amino acids. The DNA for the CDR3 is TGCGCCAGCAGCCAAGTGTTGGTCTCCCGGGACTCCTACAATGAGCAGTTCTTC. This translates into CASSQVLVSRDSYNEQFF.

The chain couples TRBV19 to TRBJ2-7, with D maybe TRBD2 (5 bases). This CDR3 has 13 residues. The germline V gene encodes CDR1 LNHDA and CDR2 SQIVND (reference sequence). Trimming took off 4 bases at V and 2 bases at J, with 9 bases between the two ends. DNA for the CDR3: TGTGCCAGTAGTAGAGGGAGTGCCTACGAGCAGTACTTC. It codes for CASSRGSAYEQYF.

V and J are TRBV9 and TRBJ1-1, with TRBD1 matching 7 bases. J was trimmed by 4 bases and V by 4 bases; bases with no gene match: 10. This CDR3 region has 15 residues. Germline lookup yields CDR1 SGDLS and CDR2 YYNGEE. The CDR3 DNA sequence: TGTGCCAGCAGCCCTCCTACAGGGGTCGCCACTGAAGCTTTCTTT. This codes for CASSPPTGVATEAFF.

J is TRBJ2-2 and V is TRBV18; D is undetermined. CDR1 is KGHSH and CDR2 is LQKENI in the germline V gene. The CDR3 consists of 13 residues. The V end was cut by 5 bases, the J end by 5 bases, with 9 bases between. The CDR3 sequence: CASSSLGTGELFF. Written as DNA, the CDR3 is TGTGCCAGCTCATCACTCGGGACCGGGGAGCTGTTTTTT.